This is a list of T cell receptor beta chains from one sample in a study of blood T cells in healthy people across ages. TCRdb used MiXCR to reprocess the 5' RACE reads, holding one entry per CDR3 protein. The sample shows more than 650,000 distinct CDR3 sequences, over 20% of them seen only once. The sample comprised blood. The receptors were gathered from a man aged 65-85 years in good health. Each CDR3 is given with its conserved first and last residue. D genes are given only for firm matches. The size entry is marked missing in some rows and otherwise reads once, few, many or a size class.

J gene,CDR3 length,D gene,V gene,clone size,CDR3 protein,CDR3 DNA
TRBJ2-3,12,-,TRBV20-1,few,CSAQPSTDTQYF,TGCAGTGCTCAGCCTAGCACAGATACGCAGTATTTT
TRBJ2-7,14,-,TRBV20-1,-,CSARDTRGVYEQYF,TGCAGTGCTAGAGATACACGGGGTGTCTACGAGCAGTACTTC
TRBJ2-5,14,TRBD2,TRBV6-1,few,CASGRTSVIETQYF,TGTGCCAGCGGACGGACTAGCGTGATAGAGACCCAGTACTTC
TRBJ2-5,14,-,TRBV6-5,few,CASSQTTRGETQYF,TGTGCCAGCAGCCAGACGACTAGGGGAGAGACCCAGTACTTC
TRBJ2-1,14,-,TRBV11-2,-,CASSLATSYNEQFF,TGTGCCAGCAGCTTAGCGACTTCCTACAATGAGCAGTTCTTC
TRBJ1-1,16,-,TRBV5-1,-,CASSLRAVNEGTEAFF,TGCGCCAGCAGCCTCCGGGCAGTTAACGAGGGCACTGAAGCTTTCTTT
TRBJ2-5,12,-,TRBV28,-,CASKASVADLFF,TGTGCCAGCAAAGCTAGCGTTGCGGACTTGTTCTTC
TRBJ1-2,15,-,TRBV12-3/TRBV12-4,-,CASSRTVGANYGYTF,TGTGCCAGCAGCCGGACAGTTGGGGCTAACTATGGCTACACCTTC
TRBJ2-5,15,-,TRBV7-9,-,CASSLKGRYQETQYF,TGTGCCAGCAGCCTAAAGGGACGATACCAAGAGACCCAGTACTTC
TRBJ2-2,17,-,TRBV21-1,few,CASVGGWTGVGFGELFF,TGTGCCAGCGTCGGAGGGTGGACAGGGGTTGGTTTCGGGGAGCTGTTTTTT
TRBJ1-5,16,TRBD1,TRBV24-1,-,CATSDAGTGSFQPQHF,TGTGCCACCAGTGATGCCGGGACAGGGAGTTTTCAGCCCCAGCATTTT
TRBJ1-4,13,TRBD1,TRBV29-1,-,CSVVGQGTEKLFF,TGCAGCGTTGTCGGACAGGGGACTGAAAAACTGTTTTTT
TRBJ2-1,17,TRBD2,TRBV18,-,CASSPSFAGANLNEQFF,TGTGCCAGCTCACCGAGTTTTGCGGGAGCAAACCTCAATGAGCAGTTCTTC
TRBJ2-1,12,-,TRBV3-1,few,CASSQTLNEQFF,TGTGCCAGCAGCCAAACCCTGAATGAGCAGTTCTTC
TRBJ2-2,15,-,TRBV4-3,few,CASSLLTANTGELFF,TGCGCCAGCAGCCTCCTGACGGCGAACACCGGGGAGCTGTTTTTT
TRBJ2-3,15,-,TRBV5-6,once,CASSRTLLITDTQYF,TGTGCCAGCAGCCGAACACTACTGATCACAGATACGCAGTATTTT
TRBJ2-4,12,-,TRBV7-9,-,CASSLSGNIQYF,TGTGCCAGCAGCTTATCCGGGAACATTCAGTACTTC
TRBJ2-7,12,TRBD1,TRBV20-1,few,CSFDRGNYEQYF,TGCAGCTTTGACAGGGGGAACTACGAGCAGTACTTC
TRBJ2-3,15,TRBD1,TRBV12-3/TRBV12-4,-,CASRQTGLNTDTQYF,TGTGCCAGCAGACAGACAGGGTTGAACACAGATACGCAGTATTTT
TRBJ2-5,16,-,TRBV2,-,CASRVGLRSLQETQYF,TGTGCCAGCAGGGTAGGACTCAGATCCTTACAAGAGACCCAGTACTTC
TRBJ1-1,13,-,TRBV27,-,CASRGGSNTEAFF,TGTGCCAGCAGGGGAGGGTCTAACACTGAAGCTTTCTTT
TRBJ2-4,15,TRBD2,TRBV20-1,few,CSALAGGAAKNIQYF,TGCAGTGCGTTAGCGGGAGGTGCGGCCAAAAACATTCAGTACTTC
TRBJ1-1,14,-,TRBV5-1,few,CASSPGPGNTEAFF,TGCGCCAGCAGCCCGGGACCCGGGAACACTGAAGCTTTCTTT
TRBJ2-5,18,TRBD1,TRBV7-2,few,CASSLVAAWTGSKNEQCF,TGTGCCAGCAGCTTAGTTGCCGCCTGGACAGGGAGTAAAAACGAGCAGTGCTTC
TRBJ2-3,15,-,TRBV20-1,few,CSARDTGYKSDTQYF,TGCAGTGCTAGAGATACAGGGTATAAGTCAGATACGCAGTATTTT
TRBJ2-1,13,-,TRBV9,few,CASSVSGYNEQFF,TGTGCCAGCAGCGTCTCCGGCTACAATGAGCAGTTCTTC